Shown below are 31 T cell receptor beta chains from a single sample sequenced in a study of OX40 agonist ivuxolimab in advanced cancers. The assay was immunoSEQ multiplex PCR, and TCRdb's table has in-frame clones only and misses some. This sample yields about 89,000 clones, of which roughly 91% are seen a single time; about 0.7% belongs to the top ten. The material sequenced was CD4+ or CD8+ T cells sorted from blood, taken in a trial of the OX40 agonist ivuxolimab. The receptors were sampled from an adult with an advanced solid tumor such as melanoma, head and neck, liver or kidney cancer.

The rearrangement joins TRBV4-3 to TRBJ2-7, with a possible D match to TRBD1 (6 bases). Trimming took off 0 bases at V and 5 bases at J, with 17 bases between the two ends. The CDR3 totals 16 residues. Germline assignment: CDR1 LGHNA and CDR2 YSLEER. The CDR3 coding sequence is TGCGCCAGCAGCCAAGATCCGGCTGTCAGGGGCCACGAGCAGTACTTC. This gives the protein CASSQDPAVRGHEQYF.

The chain uses TRBV4-3 and TRBJ1-6, with D possibly being TRBD1 (6 bases). With 6 bases removed from V and 5 bases from J, the gap between germline ends came to 11 bases. The V gene's germline CDR1 is LGHNA and CDR2 YSLEER. The CDR3 extends over 14 amino acids. CDR3 nucleotides: TGCGCCAGCAGAGAACAGGGAAATAATTCACCCCTCCACTTT. As protein: CASREQGNNSPLHF.

This clone has just one count. This chain joins TRBV5-4 and TRBJ1-1; D call uncertain. Trimming shortened V by 4 bases and J by 0 bases, and 7 bases separated the two germline ends. This CDR3 has 13 residues. Germline CDR1 is SGHNT and CDR2 is YYREEE (reference sequence). Written as DNA, the CDR3 is TGTGCCAGCAGCACCGGATTGAACACTGAAGCTTTCTTT. It is translated as CASSTGLNTEAFF.

The chain combines TRBV28 with TRBJ2-7; perhaps TRBD1 as D (5 bases). V was pared by 1 base and J by 3 bases, with 10 bases between. The CDR3 covers 14 residues. Germline-derived CDR1 and CDR2 are MDHEN and SYDVKM. As DNA, the CDR3 is TGTGCCAGCAGTTTATTGGCCAGGGACTACGAGCAGTACTTC. As protein: CASSLLARDYEQYF.

The V call is TRBV5-1, the J call TRBJ2-3; D is undetermined. Germline assignment: CDR1 SGHRS and CDR2 YFSETQ. This CDR3 region has 14 residues. V lost 1 base and J 6 bases, leaving 12 bases between the germline ends. The CDR3 sequence: CASSLRLGDDTQYF. The CDR3 nucleotides are TGCGCCAGCAGCTTGAGGTTAGGAGATGATACGCAGTATTTT.

The chain has TRBV5-1 and TRBJ2-1; perhaps TRBD2 as D (5 bases). CDR3 length equals 14 residues. The germline V and J ends were trimmed by 4 bases and 8 bases, with 16 bases remaining between them. Germline V gives CDR1 SGHRS, CDR2 YFSETQ. CDR3 loop: CASSRPGWVDEQFF. Written as DNA, the CDR3 is TGCGCCAGCAGCCGTCCGGGGTGGGTCGATGAGCAGTTCTTC.

This rearrangement joins TRBV7-9 to TRBJ2-1; D gene ambiguous. The CDR3 is made up of 15 amino acids. Germline loops: CDR1 SEHNR, CDR2 FQNEAQ (reference sequence). V lost 5 bases and J lost 4, with 15 bases in between. This CDR3 is CASSPPALIYNEQFF. The CDR3 region has the DNA TGTGCCAGCAGCCCCCCCGCGTTAATATACAATGAGCAGTTCTTC.

Worth noting for this clone: Other DNA sequences in this sample translate to the same CDR3. CDR3 residues: CASSPSGGRETQYF. CDR3 nucleotides: TGTGCCAGCAGCCCTAGCGGGGGGAGGGAGACCCAGTACTTC. The chain joins TRBV7-3 to TRBJ2-5, with 11 positions matching TRBD2. Germline CDR1 SGHTA, CDR2 FQGTGA. With 5 bases clipped from V and 5 bases from J, the junction kept 4 bases outside the gene matches. The CDR3 contains 14 residues.

The chain is built from TRBV10-3 and TRBJ2-7, with D hard to call. This CDR3 region has 11 residues. Germline lookup yields CDR1 ENHRY and CDR2 SYGVKD. The V gene lost 3 bases and the J gene lost 4 bases, with 4 bases spanning the gap. CDR3 DNA sequence: TGTGCCATCAGTGATCCTTACGAGCAGTACTTC. It specifies CAISDPYEQYF.

This chain uses TRBV19 with TRBJ1-6, with 8 bases fitting TRBD1. J was trimmed by 6 bases and V by 3 bases; bases with no gene match: 4. CDR3 length: 15 amino acids. Germline values: CDR1 LNHDA, CDR2 SQIVND (reference sequence). The CDR3 loop is CASSMPGQVNSPLHF. CDR3 bases: TGTGCCAGTAGTATGCCGGGACAGGTTAATTCACCCCTCCACTTT. The entire variable domain, with the rest obtained from reference TRBV19 and TRBJ1-6, is as follows: DGGITQSPKYLFRKEGQNVTLSCEQNLNHDAMYWYRQDPGQGLRLIYYSQIVNDFQKGDIAEGYSVSREKKESFPLTVTSAQKNPTAFYLCASSMPGQVNSPLHFGNGTRLTVT.

The chain uses TRBV29-1 and TRBJ2-3; the D gene is possibly TRBD2 (5 bases). With 3 bases removed from V and 6 bases from J, the gap between germline ends came to 10 bases. Germline V gene sequence: CDR1 SQVTM, CDR2 ANQGSEA. The CDR3 runs 12 residues. The CDR3 reads CSVDEGLDTQYF. The DNA of the CDR3 is TGCAGCGTTGATGAGGGATTGGATACGCAGTATTTT.

This sequence joins TRBV9 and TRBJ1-2, with 7 positions matching TRBD1. CDR3 length: 13 amino acids. Unmatched junction bases numbered 4, after V lost 4 bases and J lost 4 bases. Germline V gives CDR1 SGDLS, CDR2 YYNGEE. The CDR3 nucleotides are TGTGCCAGCAGCAAGGGGACAGCCTATGGCTACACCTTC. Residues: CASSKGTAYGYTF.

This clone showed up just once. The genes are TRBV5-1 and TRBJ2-5; D is ambiguous. V lost 0 bases and J 1 base, leaving 7 bases between the germline ends. Looked up from germline, CDR1 is SGHRS and CDR2 is YFSETQ. This CDR3 contains 14 residues. CDR3 loop: CASSLGATQETQYF. The DNA for the CDR3 is TGCGCCAGCAGCTTGGGAGCGACCCAAGAGACCCAGTACTTC. Complete variable domain (other parts from reference TRBV5-1 and TRBJ2-5): KAGVTQTPRYLIKTRGQQVTLSCSPISGHRSVSWYQQTPGQGLQFLFEYFSETQRNKGNFPGRFSGRQFSNSRSEMNVSTLELGDSALYLCASSLGATQETQYFGPGTRLLVL.

The CDR3 protein is CASSQQLSGANVLTF. The CDR3 nucleotides are TGTGCCAGCAGCCAGCAGCTTTCTGGGGCCAACGTCCTGACTTTC. The J gene is TRBJ2-6, the V gene TRBV7-2; D gene unclear. CDR1 SGHTA and CDR2 FQGNSA come from the germline V gene. The CDR3 covers 15 residues. The V end lost 5 bases, the J end lost 1 base, and 9 bases lay between the germline ends.

The rearrangement uses TRBV2 and TRBJ2-7; D is unresolved. Trimming pared 8 bases from V and 0 bases from J, leaving 11 bases between. CDR3 length: 13 amino acids. In germline, CDR1 is SNHLY, CDR2 FYNNEI. CDR3 amino acids: CASGFYASYEQYF. CDR3 in DNA: TGTGCCAGCGGTTTTTATGCCTCCTACGAGCAGTACTTC. The variable domain in full, completed from reference TRBV2 and TRBJ2-7, reads EPEVTQTPSHQVTQMGQEVILRCVPISNHLYFYWYRQILGQKVEFLVSFYNNEISEKSEIFDDQFSVERPDGSNFTLKIRSTKLEDSAMYFCASGFYASYEQYFGPGTRLTVT.

The chain is built from TRBV6-5 and TRBJ2-3, with D perhaps TRBD2 (6 bases). Trimming took off 2 bases at V and 4 bases at J, with 7 bases between the two ends. CDR3 length: 13 residues. In germline, CDR1 is MNHEY, CDR2 SVGAGI. CDR3 in DNA: TGTGCCAGCAGTTACGGGACTCCAGATACGCAGTATTTT. Translating it yields CASSYGTPDTQYF.

About this clone: One end of the junction does not line up with germline, which may come from a read error. The chain uses TRBV25-1 and TRBJ2-5; D is unclear. This CDR3 contains 11 residues. CDR1 is MGHDK and CDR2 is SYGVNS in the germline V gene. DNA of the CDR3: TGTGCCAGCAGTGAACAAGTGACCCAGTACTTC. Its protein is CASSEQVTQYF.

The gene calls are TRBV18 and TRBJ1-2; tentatively, D is TRBD1 (6 bases). Between the trimmed V and J ends, which lost 2 bases and 5 bases, there was a span of 12 bases. CDR3 length equals 14 residues. Germline CDR1 and CDR2: KGHSH and LQKENI. The CDR3 DNA reads as TGTGCCAGCTCACCAACAGGGTCGGGGTATGGCTACACCTTC. The encoded protein is CASSPTGSGYGYTF.

This sequence joins TRBV4-3 and TRBJ1-1, with D possibly matching TRBD1 (5 bases). The CDR3 is made up of 14 amino acids. Trimming took off 5 bases at V and 2 bases at J, with 12 bases between the two ends. CDR1 is LGHNA and CDR2 is YSLEER in the germline V gene. The CDR3: CASSIQTGNTEAFF. CDR3 coding DNA: TGCGCCAGCAGCATCCAAACAGGAAACACTGAAGCTTTCTTT.

The chain links TRBV9 to TRBJ2-1; tentatively, D is TRBD2 (6 bases). The V and J ends lost 0 bases and 4 bases respectively, with 11 bases between them. This CDR3 spans 15 amino acids. Germline V gene lookup returns CDR1 SGDLS and CDR2 YYNGEE. CDR3 in DNA: TGTGCCAGCAGCGTAGCGTTACTAGCATACAATGAGCAGTTCTTC. Its protein is CASSVALLAYNEQFF. Supplemented by reference TRBV9 and TRBJ2-1, the full variable domain reads DSGVTQTPKHLITATGQRVTLRCSPRSGDLSVYWYQQSLDQGLQFLIQYYNGEERAKGNILERFSAQQFPDLHSELNLSSLELGDSALYFCASSVALLAYNEQFFGPGTRLTVL.

The CDR3 nucleotides are TGTGCCAGCAGCTTAGGTCCCGGGAGTTCCTACGAGCAGTACTTC. Translating it yields CASSLGPGSSYEQYF. The gene calls are TRBV7-6 and TRBJ2-7; D might be TRBD2 (6 bases). Germline-derived CDR1 and CDR2 are SGHVS and FNYEAQ. The V and J ends lost 1 base and 1 base respectively, with 11 bases between them. CDR3 length equals 15 residues.

The V and J genes are TRBV12-5 and TRBJ1-5, with 10 bases that match TRBD1. The germline CDR1 and CDR2 sequences are LGHNT and FRNRAP. Trimming took 7 bases from V and 2 from J; bases not matched to a gene: 14. The CDR3 covers 18 residues. The CDR3 region is CASVPLTGTGDRNQPQHF. DNA of the CDR3: TGTGCTAGTGTCCCACTGACCGGGACAGGGGACCGCAATCAGCCCCAGCATTTT.

The chain employs TRBV28 and TRBJ2-5; either TRBD1 or TRBD2 may supply D (6 bases each). The J call is uncertain, as TRBJ2-7 better fits the DNA end. Germline CDR1 MDHEN, CDR2 SYDVKM. The CDR3 is 14 residues long. CDR3 protein: CASSSHGGAFEQYF. The CDR3 DNA follows: TGTGCCAGCAGTTCCCACGGGGGCGCATTCGAGCAGTACTTC.

As to this clone: An end of the junction differs from the germline gene, which may be a read error. V gene TRBV2 combines with J gene TRBJ1-1; 9 bases align to TRBD1. The V gene's germline CDR1 is SNHLY and CDR2 FYNNEI. The CDR3 is made up of 15 amino acids. CDR3: CASREVQGANTEAFF. The DNA for the CDR3 is TGTGCCAGCAGAGAAGTACAGGGGGCTAACACTGAAGCTTTCTTT.

The chain is built from TRBV7-6 and TRBJ1-1; D is perhaps TRBD1 (5 bases). This CDR3 is 16 amino acids long. V was pared by 2 bases and J by 5 bases, with 18 bases between. Germline V gene data show CDR1 as SGHVS and CDR2 as FNYEAQ. CDR3 loop: CASSLQLGEVGTEAFF. The CDR3 nucleotides read TGTGCCAGCAGCTTACAACTGGGGGAGGTTGGGACTGAAGCTTTCTTT.

The gene calls are TRBV11-2 and TRBJ1-4; weak D call: TRBD1 (5 bases). The CDR3 loop spans 13 amino acids. CDR1 is SGHAT, CDR2 FQNNGV, per germline. V shed 4 bases and J shed 14 bases, with 17 bases lying between them. The CDR3 loop is CASSSRSGGSLFF. CDR3 bases: TGTGCCAGCAGCTCCCGATCTGGGGGGAGTCTGTTTTTT.

The V call is TRBV2, the J call TRBJ1-6, with D unresolved. Germline CDR1 SNHLY, CDR2 FYNNEI. V was trimmed by 6 bases and J by 6 bases, leaving 18 bases between them. The CDR3 has 16 residues. DNA of the CDR3: TGTGCCAGCAGCCGACCCACGGGATTCGGTAATTCACCCCTCCACTTT. Translated: CASSRPTGFGNSPLHF.

The gene calls are TRBV19 and TRBJ2-2; 12 nucleotides agree with TRBD2. Germline CDR1 and CDR2: LNHDA and SQIVND (reference sequence). This CDR3 contains 15 residues. With 3 bases clipped from V and 5 bases from J, the junction kept 1 base outside the gene matches. CDR3 DNA: TGTGCCAGTAGTATCCTAGCGGGAGGGACCGGGGAGCTGTTTTTT. This gives the protein CASSILAGGTGELFF.

The chain is built from TRBV18 and TRBJ1-2, with D maybe TRBD1 (5 bases). The CDR3 runs 13 residues. V gave up 6 bases and J gave up 6 bases, with 14 bases separating them. The V gene's germline CDR1 is KGHSH and CDR2 LQKENI. The CDR3 reads CASSLGAVDGYTF. Written as DNA, the CDR3 is TGTGCCAGCTCCCTCGGGGCAGTGGATGGCTACACCTTC.

In DNA, the CDR3 is TGTGCCAGTAGTATTCCCGGGACAGCCGGAGCGGTCCTCCACTTT. This sequence encodes CASSIPGTAGAVLHF. The chain joins TRBV19 to TRBJ1-6; TRBD1 matches at 7 bases. Germline assignment: CDR1 LNHDA and CDR2 SQIVND (reference sequence). V dropped 3 bases and J dropped 15; count of bases not matched to a gene: 14. The CDR3 has 15 amino acids.

The chain uses TRBV4-1 and TRBJ1-2; TRBD1 might be the D (5 bases). Per germline, CDR1 MGHRA and CDR2 YSYEKL. The CDR3 has 15 residues. V lost 4 bases, J lost 3 bases, and 15 bases lay in between. The CDR3 coding sequence is TGCGCCAGCAGCCGCCCCCGGGACGGCCACTATGGCTACACCTTC. It encodes CASSRPRDGHYGYTF.